The 31 T cell receptor beta chains below come from one sample, sequenced in a study of human T cells and chemical hapten exposure. The time point here: patch test 1, 2 weeks after DPC sensitization. Treatment of the sample: therapeutic diphenylcyclopropenone sensitization with weekly scalp DPC. TCRdb re-called the RACE reads through MiXCR, storing one row per CDR3 protein. The table includes roughly 200,000 distinct CDR3 sequences, about a fifth detected once. The material was whole blood, obtained in connection with sensitization to the hapten diphenylcyclopropenone (DPC). The receptors derive from a woman aged 50 to 60 with alopecia areata. Some clones in this sample may be carry-over from other donors' samples.

The V and J genes are TRBV29-1 and TRBJ1-2; maybe TRBD1 (6 bases). Trimming took off 4 bases at V and 4 bases at J, with 13 bases between the two ends. Germline assignment: CDR1 SQVTM and CDR2 ANQGSEA. CDR3 length: 13 amino acids. This CDR3 is CSVATGPSYGYTF. The CDR3 nucleotides are TGCAGCGTTGCAACAGGGCCCAGCTATGGCTACACCTTC.

This clonotype has a handful of counts. The chain employs TRBV29-1 and TRBJ2-3; D uncertain. Looked up from germline, CDR1 is SQVTM and CDR2 is ANQGSEA. This CDR3 comprises 13 residues. V gave up 6 bases and J gave up 0 bases, with 10 bases separating them. Here the CDR3 reads CSVRSHSTDTQYF. For the CDR3, the DNA is TGCAGCGTGCGGTCCCATAGCACAGATACGCAGTATTTT.

A few counts support this clonotype. This chain links TRBV7-9 with TRBJ2-3, with D perhaps matching TRBD2 (5 bases). The CDR3 totals 16 residues. Germline loops: CDR1 SEHNR, CDR2 FQNEAQ (reference sequence). Trimming removed 2 bases at V and 1 base at J, with 13 bases between. CDR3 DNA sequence: TGTGCCAGCAGCTTAATCCAGCGGAGCGGCACAGATACGCAGTATTTT. It encodes CASSLIQRSGTDTQYF.

This clonotype was observed once. The rearrangement joins TRBV11-1 to TRBJ2-1, with 8 bases fitting TRBD1. Germline CDR1 and CDR2: SGHAT and FQDESV (reference sequence). The CDR3 sequence is 13 residues long. Trimming cost V 7 bases and J 7 bases; bases outside gene matches: 6. The CDR3 DNA reads TGTGCCAGCAAGGACAGGGTGACGAATGAGCAGTTCTTC. It translates to CASKDRVTNEQFF.

This sequence joins TRBV6-6 and TRBJ2-5, with a possible D match to TRBD2 (5 bases). Trimming cost V 5 bases and J 3 bases, with 10 bases left between them. This CDR3 is 13 amino acids long. CDR1 and CDR2 from the germline V gene are MNHNY and SVGAGI (reference sequence). The CDR3 region is CASSSGRKETQYF. Here the CDR3 DNA reads TGTGCCAGCAGTAGCGGTCGAAAAGAGACCCAGTACTTC.

J is TRBJ2-3 and V is TRBV5-1; the match to TRBD2 covers 7 bases. In germline, CDR1 is SGHRS, CDR2 YFSETQ. V dropped 2 bases and J dropped 4; count of bases not matched to a gene: 7. CDR3 length equals 15 residues. The CDR3 nucleotides are TGCGCCAGCAGCTTCAGCGGGGCCCCCCCAGATACGCAGTATTTT. Translation gives CASSFSGAPPDTQYF.

This clonotype appeared a few times. The chain recombines TRBV18 with TRBJ2-1; TRBD1 matches 8 bases. CDR1 and CDR2 from the germline V gene are KGHSH and LQKENI. The CDR3 has 17 amino acids. Trimming removed 3 bases from V and 7 bases from J; junction bases left unmatched: 14. The CDR3 loop reads CASSPILGQGNWNEQFF. The CDR3 coding sequence is TGTGCCAGCTCACCTATTCTCGGACAGGGAAATTGGAATGAGCAGTTCTTC.

The chain couples TRBV6-5 to TRBJ1-6; 12 bases align to TRBD1. V shed 10 bases, J shed 7 bases, and the junction held 17 bases outside the gene matches. Germline-derived CDR1 and CDR2 are MNHEY and SVGAGI. The CDR3 runs to 18 residues. CDR3 region: CATWERGQGATPNSPLHF. The CDR3 DNA follows: TGTGCCACCTGGGAGCGGGGACAGGGGGCGACTCCAAATTCACCCCTCCACTTT.

This clonotype showed up just a few times. The genes are TRBV7-2 and TRBJ2-1; a weak D match, TRBD2 (6 bases). V gave up 5 bases and J gave up 0 bases, with 17 bases separating them. The CDR3 is made up of 17 amino acids. Germline V CDR1 and CDR2: SGHTA, FQGNSA. The CDR3 loop reads CASSPDWRDHSYNEQFF. DNA of the CDR3: TGTGCCAGCAGCCCCGACTGGCGGGACCACTCCTACAATGAGCAGTTCTTC.

Only a few counts were recorded for this clonotype. The V gene is TRBV20-1, the J gene TRBJ2-1; the match to TRBD2 covers 9 bases. Looked up from germline, CDR1 is DFQATT and CDR2 is SNEGSKA (reference sequence). This CDR3 contains 14 residues. Losses at the gene ends were 4 bases for V and 7 bases for J; bases not matched to a gene: 8. Here the CDR3 DNA reads TGCAGTGCTATCCGAGCGGGAGGAAGGAATGAGCAGTTCTTC. Translating it yields CSAIRAGGRNEQFF.

This sequence joins TRBV24-1 and TRBJ2-1; 7 nucleotides agree with TRBD1. Trimming removed 9 bases from V and 0 bases from J; junction bases left unmatched: 7. The CDR3 sequence is 15 residues long. Germline V CDR1 and CDR2: KGHDR, SFDVKD. The CDR3 here is CATPMGQSSYNEQFF. The CDR3 coding sequence is TGTGCCACCCCGATGGGACAGAGCTCCTACAATGAGCAGTTCTTC.

This clonotype has a handful of counts. The chain carries TRBV30 and TRBJ2-1, with D unresolved. The V end was cut by 4 bases, the J end by 7 bases, with 8 bases between. This CDR3 spans 11 amino acids. Germline V gene lookup returns CDR1 GTSNPN and CDR2 SVGIG (reference sequence). The chain's CDR3 is CAWTLQNEQFF. CDR3 nucleotides: TGTGCCTGGACCCTTCAAAATGAGCAGTTCTTC.

This clonotype was detected a few times. The chain links TRBV29-1 to TRBJ2-7; 8 nucleotides line up with TRBD2. J was trimmed by 4 bases and V by 3 bases; bases with no gene match: 11. This CDR3 comprises 15 residues. Germline V gene sequence: CDR1 SQVTM, CDR2 ANQGSEA. In DNA form, the CDR3 reads TGCAGCGTTGATGGACCGGGACTAGAGGGGTACGAGCAGTACTTC. Protein: CSVDGPGLEGYEQYF.

This chain joins TRBV25-1 and TRBJ2-1; TRBD1 aligns across 8 bases. The germline V gene encodes CDR1 MGHDK and CDR2 SYGVNS. The CDR3 is 13 residues long. V lost 7 bases to trimming and J lost 8 bases; unmatched junction nucleotides: 7. The CDR3 here is CASKGQGEDEQFF. CDR3 coding DNA: TGTGCCAGCAAAGGACAGGGCGAAGATGAGCAGTTCTTC.

The chain carries TRBV7-9 and TRBJ2-3; D call uncertain. Germline CDR1 and CDR2: SEHNR and FQNEAQ (reference sequence). The CDR3 consists of 15 residues. Trimming cost V 3 bases and J 0 bases, with 10 bases left between them. The DNA for the CDR3 is TGTGCCAGCAGCTTTAATCCGCTAAGCACAGATACGCAGTATTTT. Translating gives CASSFNPLSTDTQYF.

This clonotype turned up a few times. This chain joins TRBV27 and TRBJ2-3; D gene uncertain. Germline V lookup: CDR1 MNHEY, CDR2 SMNVEV (reference sequence). The V gene lost 2 bases and the J gene lost 3 bases, with 12 bases spanning the gap. The CDR3 extends over 15 amino acids. The CDR3 nucleotides are TGTGCCAGCAGTTTAGACGAACGAGTTACAGATACGCAGTATTTT. This codes for CASSLDERVTDTQYF.

This clonotype was found a few times. The CDR3: CSARRDENTEAFF. DNA for the CDR3: TGCAGTGCTAGGAGGGACGAGAACACTGAAGCTTTCTTT. This chain links TRBV20-1 with TRBJ1-1; D is possibly TRBD1 (5 bases). The length of the CDR3 is 13 residues. Germline values: CDR1 DFQATT, CDR2 SNEGSKA (reference sequence). V lost 3 bases and J 1 base, leaving 9 bases between the germline ends.

This clonotype has only one observation. The chain employs TRBV20-1 and TRBJ2-7; tentatively, D is TRBD2 (5 bases). The CDR3 loop spans 11 amino acids. Germline V gives CDR1 DFQATT, CDR2 SNEGSKA (reference sequence). V shed 6 bases and J shed 5 bases, with 11 bases lying between them. The CDR3 protein is CSAGLSNEQYF. The CDR3 coding sequence is TGCAGTGCCGGACTCTCAAACGAGCAGTACTTC.

This clonotype was picked up a small number of times. V is TRBV6-2 or TRBV6-3 and J is TRBJ2-3, with 11 positions matching TRBD1. The CDR3 spans 15 residues. V gave up 6 bases and J gave up 2 bases; unmatched junction bases: 4. CDR1 and CDR2 from the germline V gene are MNHEY and SVGEGT. DNA of the CDR3: TGTGCCAGCAGATCGGACAGGGGGCACACAGATACGCAGTATTTT. This encodes CASRSDRGHTDTQYF.

This clonotype turned up a few times. The chain carries TRBV29-1 and TRBJ2-1; possible D gene TRBD2, 5 bases. This CDR3 is 12 amino acids long. Trimming shortened V by 6 bases and J by 8 bases, and 14 bases separated the two germline ends. Germline lookup yields CDR1 SQVTM and CDR2 ANQGSEA. The chain's CDR3 is CSVGSIGDEQFF. For the CDR3, the DNA is TGCAGCGTGGGGAGTATTGGGGATGAGCAGTTCTTC.

This chain joins TRBV5-4 and TRBJ2-3, with 7 positions matching TRBD1. CDR1 is SGHNT and CDR2 is YYREEE in the germline V gene (reference sequence). With V trimmed by 4 bases and J by 4 bases, 6 bases remained unmatched. The CDR3 length is 14 residues. The chain's CDR3 is CASSQQQGSDTQYF. The CDR3 nucleotides read TGTGCCAGCAGCCAACAACAGGGGTCAGATACGCAGTATTTT.

This clonotype was detected a few times. V is TRBV11-2 and J is TRBJ1-1; weak D call: TRBD1 (6 bases). V gave up 3 bases and J gave up 2 bases, with 10 bases separating them. In germline, CDR1 is SGHAT, CDR2 FQNNGV. The length of the CDR3 is 14 residues. The CDR3 spells CASSLTGKNTEAFF. The CDR3 nucleotides are TGTGCCAGCAGCTTGACAGGAAAAAACACTGAAGCTTTCTTT.

The gene calls are TRBV6-1 and TRBJ2-7; D perhaps matches TRBD1 (7 bases). With 3 bases removed from V and 6 bases from J, the gap between germline ends came to 15 bases. CDR3 length: 14 amino acids. CDR1 and CDR2 (germline): MNHNS, SASEGT. The DNA for the CDR3 is TGTGCCAGCAGTGATTGGCGGAGGGGGCTCGAGCAGTACTTC. Translation: CASSDWRRGLEQYF.

This clonotype showed up many times. The rearrangement uses TRBV20-1 and TRBJ2-3; D may be TRBD2 (6 bases). Looked up from germline, CDR1 is DFQATT and CDR2 is SNEGSKA (reference sequence). CDR3 length: 14 amino acids. Trimming took 6 bases from V and 6 from J, leaving 19 bases between them. The CDR3 sequence: CSAPARYRGDTQYF. The CDR3, as DNA: TGCAGTGCCCCTGCGAGGTACCGGGGGGATACGCAGTATTTT.

The gene calls are TRBV6-5 and TRBJ2-5; unclear D gene. Germline V gene lookup returns CDR1 MNHEY and CDR2 SVGAGI. Trimming left V 0 bases short and J 1 base short, with 6 bases between. CDR3 length: 14 amino acids. The CDR3 DNA reads TGTGCCAGCAGTTACTCTGCCACCCAAGAGACCCAGTACTTC. This encodes CASSYSATQETQYF.

This clonotype occurred a few times. The rearrangement uses TRBV5-4 and TRBJ1-1; D gene ambiguous. CDR1 is SGHNT and CDR2 is YYREEE in the germline V gene (reference sequence). V lost 3 bases to trimming and J lost 1 base, with 10 bases between them. This CDR3 comprises 14 residues. The CDR3 DNA sequence: TGTGCCAGCAGCTACCCGGGCCAGAACACTGAAGCTTTCTTT. Translated, it gives CASSYPGQNTEAFF.

This clonotype was found a few times. This chain connects TRBV29-1 to TRBJ2-5; D is perhaps TRBD2 (6 bases). The CDR3 is made up of 12 amino acids. The V end lost 7 bases, the J end lost 5 bases, and 14 bases lay between the germline ends. The germline CDR1 and CDR2 sequences are SQVTM and ANQGSEA. This CDR3 is CSAASARETQYF. DNA of the CDR3: TGCAGCGCAGCTAGCGCCAGGGAGACCCAGTACTTC.

This clonotype was counted a few times. In DNA, the CDR3 is TGTGCCAGCAGCGTTACAGGGACGCAAGAGACCCAGTACTTC. Translating it yields CASSVTGTQETQYF. V usage is TRBV5-6 and J usage is TRBJ2-5; D possibly corresponds to TRBD1 (6 bases). Trimming shortened V by 4 bases and J by 2 bases, and 12 bases separated the two germline ends. Per germline, CDR1 SGHDT and CDR2 YYEEEE. The CDR3 sequence is 14 residues long. Combining the CDR3 with reference TRBV5-6 and TRBJ2-5 gives the whole variable domain DAGVTQSPTHLIKTRGQQVTLRCSPKSGHDTVSWYQQALGQGPQFIFQYYEEEERQRGNFPDRFSGHQFPNYSSELNVNALLLGDSALYLCASSVTGTQETQYFGPGTRLLVL.

The J gene is TRBJ1-1, the V gene TRBV7-9; possibly TRBD1 for D (6 bases). V was clipped by 6 bases and J by 2 bases, with 13 bases between them. The CDR3 is 14 residues long. Germline CDR1 is SEHNR and CDR2 is FQNEAQ (reference sequence). CDR3 nucleotides: TGTGCCAGCAGACTTGAGGGGGACAACACTGAAGCTTTCTTT. Translating gives CASRLEGDNTEAFF.

Here the CDR3 DNA reads TGCAGTGCTCCGCCTACAGGGACAGGGAGCACAGATACGCAGTATTTT. This sequence encodes CSAPPTGTGSTDTQYF. This chain connects TRBV20-1 to TRBJ2-3; TRBD1 agrees at 9 bases. V shed 5 bases and J 0 bases; nucleotides not matched to a gene: 9. This CDR3 contains 16 residues. Germline V gives CDR1 DFQATT, CDR2 SNEGSKA (reference sequence).

The chain carries TRBV20-1 and TRBJ2-3; D call uncertain. Trimming stripped 4 bases from V and 2 bases from J, with 16 bases between. Per germline, CDR1 DFQATT and CDR2 SNEGSKA (reference sequence). This CDR3 contains 15 residues. CDR3 nucleotide sequence: TGCAGTGCTAATCCGGCGGACCGATACACAGATACGCAGTATTTT. Translation gives CSANPADRYTDTQYF.